The clone carrying this TCR beta chain appeared a single time. The antigen remains undetermined. The source of the sample is a study of cytomegalovirus exposure and HLA in healthy donors. Broader study findings: Researchers counted around 160 TCR beta chains as cytomegalovirus-associated. Using the classifier, cytomegalovirus status was reportedly diagnosed with high specificity and sensitivity. Rarity marked most TCR sequences, yet some public TCRs occurred in many donors.

Using immunoSEQ multiplex PCR, the repertoire was profiled, and TCRdb retains in-frame clones only, with some absent. The data contain fewer than 85,000 clones, around 96% of them singletons. V lost 1 base and J 2 bases, leaving 17 bases between the germline ends. The CDR3 is 17 residues long. From germline, CDR1 is SGDLS and CDR2 YYNGEE. The rearrangement joins TRBV9 to TRBJ2-3; possibly TRBD2 for D (5 bases). This receptor was identified in a woman aged 18-30 years in good health and CMV-seronegative. Material for sequencing was PBMCs. CDR3 residues: CASSVSPPGFHTDTQYF. The CDR3 coding sequence is TGTGCCAGCAGCGTAAGTCCCCCGGGGTTTCACACAGATACGCAGTATTTT.